A selection of T cell receptor beta chains follows, all from one sample in a study of T cell responses to AZD1222 COVID-19 vaccine. Assay used: immunoSEQ multiplex PCR; TCRdb lists only in-frame clones, some missing. The sample yields about 120,000 clones, around 83% seen once. The sequences come from peripheral blood, collected 28 days after the second AZD1222 dose. All receptors derive from an adult who received the AZD1222 COVID-19 vaccine. CDR3s include the opening cysteine and the closing phenylalanine or tryptophan. The order of the fields is J gene, clone size, D gene, V gene, CDR3 protein, CDR3 DNA. The D gene is left open where the match is weak. Clone size, where shown, is once, few, many, or a class for clones that have expanded.

J gene: TRBJ1-2; clone size: -; D gene: TRBD1; V gene: TRBV19; CDR3 protein: CASSLTGGRAYGYTF; CDR3 DNA: TGTGCCAGTAGTCTTACAGGGGGCAGGGCCTATGGCTACACCTTC
J gene: TRBJ1-4; clone size: -; D gene: TRBD1; V gene: TRBV3-1/TRBV3-2; CDR3 protein: CASGTGGEKLFF; CDR3 DNA: TGTGCCAGCGGGACAGGGGGGGAAAAACTGTTTTTT
J gene: TRBJ1-1; clone size: few; D gene: -; V gene: TRBV27; CDR3 protein: CASGSSQLGDTEAFF; CDR3 DNA: TGTGCCAGCGGATCATCCCAGTTGGGGGATACTGAAGCTTTCTTT
J gene: TRBJ1-1; clone size: -; D gene: -; V gene: TRBV5-5; CDR3 protein: CASSLGQSNTEAFF; CDR3 DNA: TGTGCCAGCAGCTTGGGGCAGTCGAACACTGAAGCTTTCTTT
J gene: TRBJ2-7; clone size: -; D gene: TRBD2; V gene: TRBV5-4; CDR3 protein: CASSLDGGEGEQYF; CDR3 DNA: TGTGCCAGCAGCTTGGACGGGGGGGAGGGCGAGCAGTACTTC
J gene: TRBJ1-2; clone size: -; D gene: -; V gene: TRBV13; CDR3 protein: CASSLGRDGYTF; CDR3 DNA: TGTGCCAGCAGCTTGGGCCGTGATGGCTACACCTTC
J gene: TRBJ2-2; clone size: -; D gene: -; V gene: TRBV4-1; CDR3 protein: CASSRGARELFF; CDR3 DNA: TGCGCCAGCAGCCGAGGGGCCAGGGAGCTGTTTTTT
J gene: TRBJ2-7; clone size: once; D gene: TRBD1; V gene: TRBV6-5; CDR3 protein: CASRQGYEQYF; CDR3 DNA: TGTGCCAGCAGACAGGGGTACGAGCAGTACTTC
J gene: TRBJ1-3; clone size: -; D gene: -; V gene: TRBV19; CDR3 protein: CASSIVAAMGNTIYF; CDR3 DNA: TGTGCCAGTAGTATCGTGGCAGCCATGGGAAACACCATATATTTT
J gene: TRBJ1-1; clone size: -; D gene: -; V gene: TRBV6-2/TRBV6-3; CDR3 protein: CASSYWDTEAFF; CDR3 DNA: TGTGCCAGCAGTTACTGGGACACTGAAGCTTTCTTT
J gene: TRBJ2-3; clone size: -; D gene: TRBD2; V gene: TRBV18; CDR3 protein: CASSPLTSGRGLSTDTQYF; CDR3 DNA: TGTGCCAGCTCACCACTTACTAGCGGGAGGGGATTAAGCACAGATACGCAGTATTTT
J gene: TRBJ2-2; clone size: -; D gene: TRBD2; V gene: TRBV6-5; CDR3 protein: CASSPLAGGGGELFF; CDR3 DNA: TGTGCCAGCAGCCCACTAGCGGGGGGAGGCGGGGAGCTGTTTTTT
J gene: TRBJ1-2; clone size: -; D gene: -; V gene: TRBV12-3/TRBV12-4; CDR3 protein: CASSPSGGYGYTF; CDR3 DNA: TGTGCCAGCAGTCCGTCAGGAGGCTATGGCTACACCTTC
J gene: TRBJ2-5; clone size: -; D gene: -; V gene: TRBV4-3; CDR3 protein: CASSQVSRDHRGTQYF; CDR3 DNA: TGCGCCAGCAGCCAAGTCTCGCGGGACCATAGGGGGACCCAGTACTTC
J gene: TRBJ2-3; clone size: once; D gene: -; V gene: TRBV11-1; CDR3 protein: CASSSPLGTDTQYF; CDR3 DNA: TGTGCCAGCAGCTCCCCCTTAGGCACAGATACGCAGTATTTT
J gene: TRBJ2-7; clone size: -; D gene: -; V gene: TRBV5-1; CDR3 protein: CASSLGHRDEQYF; CDR3 DNA: TGCGCCAGCAGCTTAGGACACAGGGACGAGCAGTACTTC
J gene: TRBJ1-1; clone size: -; D gene: -; V gene: TRBV19; CDR3 protein: CASSIESETRNTEAFF; CDR3 DNA: TGTGCCAGTAGTATAGAATCGGAAACAAGGAACACTGAAGCTTTCTTT
J gene: TRBJ1-2; clone size: -; D gene: -; V gene: TRBV5-1; CDR3 protein: CASSLDTGGGYGYTF; CDR3 DNA: TGCGCCAGCAGCTTGGATACAGGAGGAGGCTATGGCTACACCTTC
J gene: TRBJ2-7; clone size: -; D gene: -; V gene: TRBV28; CDR3 protein: CASLPSEAISSYEQYF; CDR3 DNA: TGTGCCAGTCTTCCGTCCGAGGCAATAAGCTCCTACGAGCAGTACTTC
J gene: TRBJ1-5; clone size: -; D gene: -; V gene: TRBV25-1; CDR3 protein: CASSGSPRGLSNQPQHF; CDR3 DNA: TGTGCCAGCAGTGGGTCCCCCAGGGGATTAAGCAATCAGCCCCAGCATTTT
J gene: TRBJ1-1; clone size: -; D gene: -; V gene: TRBV7-9; CDR3 protein: CASSLAGGGGTEAFF; CDR3 DNA: TGTGCCAGCAGCTTAGCCGGAGGGGGTGGCACTGAAGCTTTCTTT
J gene: TRBJ2-7; clone size: -; D gene: TRBD1; V gene: TRBV3-1/TRBV3-2; CDR3 protein: CASSPRGRSRFTYEQYF; CDR3 DNA: TGTGCCAGCAGTCCCAGGGGGCGTTCCAGGTTCACCTACGAGCAGTACTTC
J gene: TRBJ2-7; clone size: -; D gene: TRBD2; V gene: TRBV6-6; CDR3 protein: CAIGRGGSYEQYF; CDR3 DNA: TGTGCCATTGGTCGGGGGGGCTCTTACGAGCAGTACTTC
J gene: TRBJ1-2; clone size: -; D gene: TRBD1; V gene: TRBV5-1; CDR3 protein: CASSFSTGQGIFSGYTF; CDR3 DNA: TGCGCCAGCAGCTTTTCCACCGGACAGGGTATTTTCAGTGGCTACACCTTC
J gene: TRBJ1-1; clone size: -; D gene: -; V gene: TRBV7-2; CDR3 protein: CASSPYRGTTNTEAFF; CDR3 DNA: TGTGCCAGCAGCCCCTATCGGGGGACAACGAACACTGAAGCTTTCTTT
J gene: TRBJ2-3; clone size: -; D gene: TRBD2; V gene: TRBV5-8; CDR3 protein: CASSPRLAGGPGGTDTQYF; CDR3 DNA: TGTGCCAGCAGCCCTAGACTAGCGGGAGGGCCGGGTGGCACAGATACGCAGTATTTT
J gene: TRBJ1-1; clone size: -; D gene: TRBD1; V gene: TRBV7-9; CDR3 protein: CASSLRRIQGATEAFF; CDR3 DNA: TGTGCCAGCAGCCTCAGGAGGATTCAGGGGGCAACTGAAGCTTTCTTT